The sequence of this T cell receptor (beta chain) was determined in a study of cytomegalovirus exposure and HLA in healthy donors (TCRdb year 2017). In the study overall: In an earlier analysis of approximately 500 of the donors, 276 Gb of sequence data and just under 120 million unique TCR beta sequences from about 179 million T cells were reported. Roughly 290 gigabases of sequencing data and 70 million to 95 million unique TCR sequences made up an early release that covered nearly 650 HLA-typed donors. Of the 350 to 450 genotyped donors, about 80% fell in the genetic ancestry cluster associated with self-reported Caucasian donors. The aim of the study was to test whether cataloging public T cell receptors could identify signatures of past pathogen exposure. The T cell repertoires of some 670 subjects were profiled by immunosequencing and related to cytomegalovirus serostatus. In addition to the first cohort of approximately 670 subjects, a separate validation cohort of over 90 different subjects was used. High-throughput TCR immunosequencing, statistical association of individual TCRs with disease status, and machine learning were combined to predict cytomegalovirus infection status. In a later analysis, previously published TCR beta repertoires from 666 donors were re-analyzed and high-resolution HLA genotyping was added so that TCR occurrence patterns could be studied. Rather than drawing on any new phenotypic data, the later analysis identified candidate immune exposures from TCR beta sequences and the way those sequences occurred across donors. To decide whether each TCR beta V gene segment behaved as functional or pseudogenic, an earlier analysis of over 500 of the donors relied on high-throughput TCR beta sequencing. Donor age, sex, ethnicity and CMV serostatus were compiled together with the repertoire data. A later genetic analysis took genome-wide SNP genotypes for about 55% of the roughly 700 donors and used that subset as a discovery cohort. Every repertoire in the discovery cohort had been generated on one and the same sequencing platform. Both class I and class II loci were covered by HLA typing, at four-digit resolution. Typing coverage differed by locus: A, B, C, DRB1 and DQB1 were typed in about 629-640 donors, DQA1 in 522, DPA1 in roughly 590, and DPB1 in just under 490. Several DR-DQ haplotypes were treated as single units for association and clustering because of strong linkage in the cohort. Across around 400 genotyped donors of the cohort, an average of roughly 250,000 unique TCR beta nucleotide sequences per donor were sequenced, and approximately 17% of those sequences were non-productive.

As encoded in the germline V gene, CDR1 is SQVTM while CDR2 is ANQGSEA. Spanning cysteine to phenylalanine, the CDR3 consists of 13 amino acids. Only the CDR3 region is kept as DNA, spanning 39 bases read in frame from base 1. Trimming takes 6 bases from V and 7 bases from J, and the germline ends sit 16 bases apart. The library relied on the immunoSEQ multiplex PCR assay. A mixture of 60 forward primers for TCR Vbeta segments and 13 reverse primers for TCR Jbeta segments was used in the multiplex PCR. A multiplex PCR assay on genomic DNA amplified the CDR3 region of rearranged TCR beta genes. Amplified TCR beta libraries were sequenced as 87-base-pair reads on the Illumina HiSeq System. The original methods were these. In a later analysis, about 80 million unique TCR beta chains were counted across the approximately 620 repertoires, and roughly 11 million of these chains were shared by at least two donors. Raw reads were error-corrected and collapsed into unique sequences by a nearest-neighbor algorithm in which closely related sequences were merged to remove PCR and sequencing errors. CDR3 sequences were aligned to IMGT reference sequences to assign V, D and J gene segments. Each retained sequence needed at least a six-nucleotide match to both a V gene segment and a J gene segment. Rearrangements were called productive when the CDR3 lacked stop codons and stayed in frame with V and J; all others were non-productive. Following IMGT convention, CDR3 was defined as the stretch from the second conserved V-encoded cysteine up to the conserved J-encoded phenylalanine. The earlier analysis of roughly 590 of the donors excluded any sequence lacking an unambiguous match to a single V gene segment. In an earlier analysis of around 590 of the donors, a V segment was called functional when productive rearrangements were above 56.7%, and segregating when the standard deviation between donors exceeded 5%. To diagnose cytomegalovirus status from the catalog of TCR beta chain sequences, a statistical classification framework was built. V and J gene assignment, in a later analysis, came from comparing TCR nucleotide sequences with IMGT/GENE-DB human TR gene sequences. The TCRdist pipeline was used in a later analysis to assign CDR3 sequences and most-parsimonious VDJ recombination scenarios. In a later analysis, each TCR beta chain was defined by its CDR3 amino acid sequence together with its V-gene family, and reads lacking a unique V-gene family were excluded. In a later analysis, 500 to 700 highly shared, low-generation-probability nucleotide sequences were removed to address suspected cross-contamination and a sequencing artifact. In a later analysis, a clonal expansion index was calculated for each public chain from normalized within-repertoire ranks of inferred template counts. In a later analysis, generation probabilities were computed using a VDJ recombination model fitted to out-of-frame rearrangements, and the results were checked against IGoR. In a later analysis, TCR-TCR, TCR-HLA and TCR-CMV co-occurrence was scored with hypergeometric tests, and a repertoire-size bias correction was applied to TCR pairs. In a later analysis, false discovery rates were estimated by permuting HLA or CMV assignments 20 times. In a later analysis, co-occurring TCRs were grouped with DBSCAN, and TCRdist sequence similarity was added when clustering was performed within HLA-allele-positive subsets. Repertoires with fewer than 30,000 or more than 120,000 public chains were left out of co-occurrence clustering, as were a few repertoires with anomalous nucleotide sharing. Here the immuneACCESS table is served through TCRdb, limited to in-frame sequences with V and J called. Missing clones are a known gap in these copies; in checked studies unresolved V genes cover under half, and the rest lacks a known reason. The DNA gave D and trimming, while V, J and clone size come from that table. The sample table shows 160,000 or so clones, and 70% are seen once. Approximately 4.4% of the sample rests with the top ten.

The cohort comprised more than 550 healthy bone marrow donors. Cohort members were all nominally healthy when sampled, although unrecorded immune exposures were likely present. The donor was CMV seropositive and was included in the group of 250 to 300 seropositive cohort members. Every donor gave a peripheral blood sample, and the peripheral blood mononuclear cells from that sample were used for TCR beta sequencing. Genomic DNA extraction from the blood cell samples was performed with the Qiagen DNeasy Blood Extraction Kit. About this clone itself: This clone's antigen is unknown. The sample holds no much larger clone one base away, and base qualities are not on file.

Overall study outcomes, separate from this receptor: In a later analysis, the rate of TCR association differed among HLA loci, with DRB1 alleles having the most associated TCRs and HLA-C alleles having the fewest. The classifier was reported to diagnose cytomegalovirus status with high specificity and sensitivity in both the original cohort and the validation cohort. Strong co-occurrence of HLA alleles, especially DR and DQ, made assigning TCR associations to individual alleles difficult. In vitro tests confirmed that three of the cytomegalovirus-associated TCR beta chains recognize cytomegalovirus antigens. A further reported finding was that TCR beta sequences accurately predicted the HLA-A and HLA-B alleles for most subjects in the first cohort. Compared with the roughly 700-donor mean, donors in an Asian-associated ancestry cluster had fewer N-insertions in productive TCRs, according to a later genetic analysis. An earlier analysis of several hundred of the donors showed that most TCR beta V segments appeared in productive rearrangements either about 87% or about 30% of the time, which broadly matched IMGT annotations. Most CMV-associated TCR beta chains appeared to be HLA-restricted in a later analysis, and the HLA associations seemed to be driven largely by CMV exposure. Sequencing depth was assumed to be roughly uniform across donors in the presence/absence analyses, though that assumption may not hold. Because HLA typing was missing for some donors at each locus, association tests included only the typed subset. The study listed 170 or so TCR beta chains as associated with cytomegalovirus. A cluster of highly shared sequence variants was judged likely to represent a technical artifact of the sequencing pipeline. CMV serostatus was the only immune exposure information available for the cohort. Several of the top co-occurrence clusters appeared to be linked to parvovirus B19, influenza, CMV and Epstein-Barr virus, according to a later analysis. The authors suggested that the approach could potentially be generalized to other disease states and immunological phenotypes. Compared with equally common non-associated chains, HLA-associated TCR beta chains in a later analysis were more clonally expanded and had lower generation probabilities. The cohort was sequenced for TCR beta chains only, and without alpha or paired-chain data the features that could be detected were limited. V-gene and J-gene trimming of TCR beta chains was associated with a missense DCLRE1C variant in a later genetic analysis, and the association was replicated in an independent cohort. Linkage disequilibrium might explain the correlated functional status among segregating V segments, but an unknown experimental factor could not be excluded. Most TCR sequences were observed very rarely across donors, whereas some public TCRs were present in many individuals. Some IMGT-functional V segments, including TRBV6-2 and TRBV6-3, could not be distinguished by the 87-base-pair reads and were therefore excluded. Because counts were too low, about 18 rarely observed V segments, including chromosome 9 orphons, were left out of the earlier analysis of over 550 of the donors. In a later analysis, 16,951 TCR beta sequences were associated with specific HLA alleles at a false discovery rate of 0.05.

This TCR was recovered from a man aged 18-30 years in good health and CMV-seropositive. The sequenced material came from PBMCs. Rearrangement joined TRBV29-1 to TRBJ1-5; perhaps TRBD1 is the D gene, with 5 bases matching. CDR3 sequence: CSVAPDPGQPQHF. The sequenced DNA: TGCAGCGTCGCACCGGACCCAGGGCAGCCCCAGCATTTT.